Each of the 27 T cell receptor beta chains below was sequenced from the same sample in a study of cytomegalovirus exposure and HLA in healthy donors. PCR primers comprised 60 Vbeta and 13 Jbeta primers. Assay used: immunoSEQ multiplex PCR; TCRdb lists only in-frame clones, some missing. This table has roughly 110,000 clones, 65% to 80% appearing once. The sequencing input was PBMCs. The receptors originated from a man aged 60 to 75 in good health and CMV-seronegative.

This clone has a handful of counts. J is TRBJ1-5 and V is TRBV2; D uncertain. Germline CDR1 SNHLY, CDR2 FYNNEI. V was shortened by 7 bases and J by 0 bases, with 16 bases between the two germline ends. This CDR3 has 16 amino acids. The CDR3 sequence is CASNTPGLYSNQPQHF. Here the CDR3 DNA reads TGTGCCAGCAATACTCCCGGACTTTATAGCAATCAGCCCCAGCATTTT.

The V call is TRBV6-5, the J call TRBJ2-7; possible D gene TRBD1, 6 bases. The CDR3 has 14 residues. CDR1 is MNHEY and CDR2 is SVGAGI in the germline V gene. V lost 5 bases, J lost 3 bases, and 14 bases lay in between. CDR3 protein: CASSARGGVYEQYV. DNA for the CDR3: TGTGCCAGCAGTGCACGAGGGGGTGTCTACGAGCAGTACGTC.

V usage is TRBV5-5 and J usage is TRBJ1-2; D unclear. The CDR3 is made up of 14 amino acids. CDR1 is SGHKS and CDR2 is YYEKEE in the germline V gene (reference sequence). V shed 2 bases and J shed 0 bases, with 8 bases lying between them. CDR3 amino acids: CASSLTVANYGYTF. The CDR3 coding sequence is TGTGCCAGCAGCTTAACAGTAGCTAACTATGGCTACACCTTC.

J is TRBJ1-1 and V is TRBV6-1, with 9 bases that match TRBD1. V shed 6 bases and J 7 bases; nucleotides not matched to a gene: 9. Germline values: CDR1 MNHNS, CDR2 SASEGT. This CDR3 spans 14 amino acids. The CDR3 bases are TGTGCCAGCAGACTCGGACAGGGGTTTAGTGAAGCTTTCTTT. It encodes CASRLGQGFSEAFF.

The sample holds a few counts of this clone. The rearrangement links TRBV7-2 to TRBJ2-3; the D gene is possibly TRBD1 (6 bases). Germline V gene sequence: CDR1 SGHTA, CDR2 FQGNSA. There are 15 residues in the CDR3. V lost 0 bases, J lost 0 bases, and 7 bases lay in between. DNA of the CDR3: TGTGCCAGCAGCTTAGCGGGGGCTAGCACAGATACGCAGTATTTT. The encoded protein is CASSLAGASTDTQYF.

The rearrangement links TRBV30 to TRBJ1-3; D perhaps matches TRBD1 (5 bases). Per the germline V gene, CDR1 is GTSNPN and CDR2 is SVGIG (reference sequence). V was clipped by 2 bases and J by 0 bases, with 8 bases between them. CDR3 length: 14 amino acids. CDR3 in amino acids: CAWSRDSSGNTIYF. The DNA for the CDR3 is TGTGCCTGGAGTCGAGACAGCTCTGGAAACACCATATATTTT. The complete variable domain, with remaining parts taken from reference TRBV30 and TRBJ1-3, reads SQTIHQWPATLVQPVGSPLSLECTVEGTSNPNLYWYRQAAGRGLQLLFYSVGIGQISSEVPQNLSASRPQDRQFILSSKKLLLSDSGFYLCAWSRDSSGNTIYFGEGSWLTVV.

The rearrangement uses TRBV4-3 and TRBJ1-2; D gene uncertain. The CDR3 is 16 residues long. CDR1 LGHNA and CDR2 YSLEER come from the germline V gene. Trimming shortened V by 1 base and J by 3 bases, and 15 bases separated the two germline ends. The CDR3 loop is CASSQVYPPGYYGYTF. The CDR3 DNA reads as TGCGCCAGCAGCCAAGTCTATCCTCCAGGCTACTATGGCTACACCTTC.

V usage is TRBV27 and J usage is TRBJ1-6; D is perhaps TRBD1 (6 bases). The V and J ends lost 6 bases and 8 bases respectively, with 17 bases between them. In germline, CDR1 is MNHEY, CDR2 SMNVEV (reference sequence). This CDR3 is 15 amino acids long. The CDR3 protein is CASRFQGLRDSPLHF. The DNA of the CDR3 is TGTGCCAGCAGATTTCAGGGGCTTAGGGATTCACCCCTCCACTTT.

This chain connects TRBV5-1 to TRBJ2-5; 8 bases map to TRBD2. The CDR3 is 15 residues long. V shed 1 base, J shed 5 bases, and the junction held 7 bases outside the gene matches. From germline, CDR1 is SGHRS and CDR2 YFSETQ. The CDR3 sequence is CASSLIGTSTETQYF. The CDR3, as DNA: TGCGCCAGCAGCTTGATAGGGACTAGTACGGAGACCCAGTACTTC.

The chain has TRBV11-3 and TRBJ1-2, with 7 bases aligning to TRBD1. Germline V gives CDR1 SGHNT, CDR2 YENEEA. The CDR3 covers 13 residues. V shed 3 bases, J shed 6 bases, and the junction held 4 bases outside the gene matches. Here the CDR3 reads CASSFSGGNGYTF. The CDR3 DNA reads TGTGCCAGCAGCTTTTCAGGGGGGAATGGCTACACCTTC.

The rearrangement uses TRBV14 and TRBJ2-1; weak D call: TRBD1 (5 bases). CDR3 length: 15 amino acids. The germline V gene encodes CDR1 SGHDN and CDR2 FVKESK. The V gene lost 2 bases and the J gene lost 5 bases, with 13 bases spanning the gap. CDR3 DNA: TGTGCCAGCAGCCAAATAGGGGCTGGAAACAATGAGCAGTTCTTC. Translating gives CASSQIGAGNNEQFF.

The rearrangement links TRBV9 to TRBJ2-3; maybe TRBD2 (7 bases). This CDR3 contains 16 residues. Germline CDR1 is SGDLS and CDR2 is YYNGEE. The germline V and J ends were trimmed by 4 bases and 2 bases, with 17 bases remaining between them. This chain's CDR3 is CASSPKGGLVTDTQYF. As DNA, the CDR3 is TGTGCCAGCAGCCCCAAGGGGGGGCTGGTCACAGATACGCAGTATTTT.

This chain joins TRBV4-3 and TRBJ2-5; D gene uncertain. Per the germline V gene, CDR1 is LGHNA and CDR2 is YSLEER. The ends were cut back, 0 bases at V and 1 base at J, with 15 bases in the middle. The CDR3 spans 17 residues. In DNA, the CDR3 is TGCGCCAGCAGCCAAGAATCCGGTACCAATTTCCAAGAGACCCAGTACTTC. Amino acid sequence: CASSQESGTNFQETQYF.

J is TRBJ2-5 and V is TRBV7-7, with 10 nucleotides matching TRBD2. After removal of 5 bases from V and 5 bases from J, the junction contained 5 bases not matched to a gene. The germline gives CDR1 SSHAT, CDR2 FNYEAQ (reference sequence). The CDR3 has 14 residues. The CDR3 reads CASSPSLAGETQYF. The CDR3 DNA is TGTGCCAGCAGCCCTTCACTAGCGGGGGAGACCCAGTACTTC.

This clone was counted a single time. The V gene is TRBV5-1, the J gene TRBJ2-3; 11 positions match TRBD2. The CDR3 consists of 16 residues. CDR1 SGHRS and CDR2 YFSETQ come from the germline V gene. V trimming: 5 bases; J trimming: 4 bases; junction bases outside the gene matches: 9. CDR3 DNA sequence: TGCGCCAGCAGACCGCTAGCGGGGGGCCGGGCAGATACGCAGTATTTT. Translated: CASRPLAGGRADTQYF.

CDR3 protein: CASSVVRGGSTDTQYF. For the CDR3, the DNA is TGTGCCAGCAGCGTAGTGAGGGGGGGGAGCACAGATACGCAGTATTTT. The chain has TRBV9 and TRBJ2-3, with D perhaps TRBD2 (7 bases). The CDR3 sequence is 16 residues long. Per the germline V gene, CDR1 is SGDLS and CDR2 is YYNGEE. V was clipped by 0 bases and J by 0 bases, with 11 bases between them.

This chain links TRBV27 with TRBJ1-4; a weak D match, TRBD1 (5 bases). The CDR3 spans 15 residues. The germline V gene has CDR1 MNHEY and CDR2 SMNVEV (reference sequence). V was cut by 3 bases and J by 4 bases, with 12 bases left in between. This chain's CDR3 is CASSFGGAGNEKLFF. In DNA form, the CDR3 reads TGTGCCAGCAGTTTTGGGGGAGCGGGTAATGAAAAACTGTTTTTT.

This clone was observed a handful of times. The V and J genes are TRBV6-6 and TRBJ1-1; 12 nucleotides line up with TRBD1. V lost 10 bases to trimming and J lost 1 base; unmatched junction nucleotides: 10. Looked up from germline, CDR1 is MNHNY and CDR2 is SVGAGI (reference sequence). CDR3 length: 16 residues. Here the CDR3 reads CATRDRGLGENTEAFF. In DNA form, the CDR3 reads TGTGCCACTCGGGACAGGGGGCTAGGTGAGAACACTGAAGCTTTCTTT.

In its sample, this clone was seen once. This sequence joins TRBV19 and TRBJ1-4; D is unresolved. Germline CDR1 reads LNHDA; CDR2 reads SQIVND (reference sequence). The CDR3 consists of 14 residues. V gave up 6 bases and J gave up 2 bases, with 10 bases separating them. The CDR3, as DNA: TGTGCCAGTAGGCAACAGTCTACTAATGAAAAACTGTTTTTT. Protein product: CASRQQSTNEKLFF.

The V and J genes are TRBV6-5 and TRBJ1-3; D gene unclear. From germline, CDR1 is MNHEY and CDR2 SVGAGI. This CDR3 is 16 amino acids long. Trimming removed 0 bases from V and 0 bases from J, with 9 bases in between. CDR3: CASSYSRRFSGNTIYF. The CDR3 DNA sequence: TGTGCCAGCAGTTACTCGCGCCGCTTCTCTGGAAACACCATATATTTT.

The chain recombines TRBV30 with TRBJ2-5; TRBD1 aligns across 10 bases. The end of the DNA fits TRBJ2-7 better, so the J call may be wrong. The CDR3 runs 15 residues. Germline CDR1 and CDR2: GTSNPN and SVGIG (reference sequence). The chain's CDR3 is CAWSKGQGSSYEQYF. The CDR3 DNA reads as TGTGCCTGGAGTAAGGGACAGGGGAGCTCCTACGAGCAGTACTTC.

This chain links TRBV6-6 with TRBJ2-2, with 9 bases lining up with TRBD2. V was pared by 11 bases and J by 1 base, with 2 bases of the junction left unmatched. From germline, CDR1 is MNHNY and CDR2 SVGAGI (reference sequence). The CDR3 covers 13 residues. For the CDR3, the DNA is TGTGCCGCTAGCGGGAAGAACACCGGGGAGCTGTTTTTT. Translation: CAASGKNTGELFF.

The CDR3 nucleotides read TGTGCCAGCAGCTTAGCGCGAGGGCTCCAAGAGACCCAGTACTTC. Its translation: CASSLARGLQETQYF. J is TRBJ2-5 and V is TRBV7-8; D might be TRBD2 (5 bases). The CDR3 is 15 amino acids. Germline V lookup: CDR1 SGHVS, CDR2 FQNEAQ. The V gene lost 0 bases and the J gene lost 1 base, with 9 bases spanning the gap.

The chain has TRBV11-3 and TRBJ2-2; 8 bases agree with TRBD1. With 1 base clipped from V and 4 bases from J, the junction kept 2 bases outside the gene matches. The V gene's germline CDR1 is SGHNT and CDR2 YENEEA. This CDR3 contains 15 residues. The CDR3 DNA follows: TGTGCCAGCAGCTTAGGGACAGGGACCACCGGGGAGCTGTTTTTT. Translation gives CASSLGTGTTGELFF. Variable domain in full (rest from reference TRBV11-3 and TRBJ2-2): EAGVVQSPRYKIIEKKQPVAFWCNPISGHNTLYWYLQNLGQGPELLIRYENEEAVDDSQLPKDRFSAERLKGVDSTLKIQPAELGDSAVYLCASSLGTGTTGELFFGEGSRLTVL.

Only one count was recorded for this clone. V gene TRBV7-2 combines with J gene TRBJ2-2; D unclear. CDR1 is SGHTA, CDR2 FQGNSA, per germline. The CDR3 is 16 residues long. Trimming stripped 2 bases from V and 5 bases from J, with 15 bases between. The CDR3 coding sequence is TGTGCCAGCAGCTTAACCGGGTCGAGTGGAACCGGGGAGCTGTTTTTT. It is translated as CASSLTGSSGTGELFF.

This clone was observed a single time. The chain couples TRBV6-5 to TRBJ2-6, with 7 bases aligning to TRBD1. V lost 7 bases, J lost 1 base, and 4 bases stayed unmatched. The germline V gene has CDR1 MNHEY and CDR2 SVGAGI. CDR3 length: 15 residues. The CDR3 sequence: CASTGTASGANVLTF. DNA of the CDR3: TGTGCCAGCACCGGGACAGCGTCTGGGGCCAACGTCCTGACTTTC.

This clone was observed at least ten times. The genes are TRBV6-5 and TRBJ1-1; D not resolved. The CDR3 runs to 15 residues. The V and J ends lost 0 bases and 2 bases respectively, with 10 bases between them. Looked up from germline, CDR1 is MNHEY and CDR2 is SVGAGI. The CDR3 loop is CASSYSTRKNTEAFF. For the CDR3, the DNA is TGTGCCAGCAGTTACTCGACGAGGAAAAACACTGAAGCTTTCTTT.